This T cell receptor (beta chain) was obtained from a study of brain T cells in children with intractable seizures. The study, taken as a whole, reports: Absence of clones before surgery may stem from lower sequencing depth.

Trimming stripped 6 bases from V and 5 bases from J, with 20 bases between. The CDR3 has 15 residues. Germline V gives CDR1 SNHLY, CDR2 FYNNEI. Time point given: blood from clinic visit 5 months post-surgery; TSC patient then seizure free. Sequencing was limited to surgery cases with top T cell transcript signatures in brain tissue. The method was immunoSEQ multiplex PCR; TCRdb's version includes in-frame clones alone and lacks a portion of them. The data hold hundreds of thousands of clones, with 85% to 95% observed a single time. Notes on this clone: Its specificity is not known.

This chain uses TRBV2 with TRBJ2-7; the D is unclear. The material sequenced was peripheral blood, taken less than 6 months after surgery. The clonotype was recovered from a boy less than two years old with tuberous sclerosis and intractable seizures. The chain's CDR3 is CASRKAPKALNEQYF. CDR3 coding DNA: TGTGCCAGCAGAAAGGCGCCCAAGGCCCTGAACGAGCAGTACTTC.